These 29 T cell receptor beta chains were sequenced from one sample in a study of pediatric ulcerative colitis. Rectal tissue came from one to two pinch biopsies taken at colonoscopy. The table came from immunoSEQ multiplex PCR; TCRdb's copy has only in-frame clones and leaves some out. The sample consists of 30,000 to 35,000 clones, approximately 78% of them appearing once. The sequencing sample was made of gut tissue. These receptors were collected from a boy aged 5-17 years with mild ulcerative colitis.

This chain links TRBV7-9 with TRBJ1-2; D is unresolved. Germline values: CDR1 SEHNR, CDR2 FQNEAQ (reference sequence). V shed 1 base and J shed 4 bases, with 10 bases lying between them. This CDR3 comprises 14 residues. This chain's CDR3 is CASSLVDLGYGYTF. CDR3 bases: TGTGCCAGCAGCTTAGTGGATCTCGGCTATGGCTACACCTTC. Filled out from reference TRBV7-9 and TRBJ1-2, the complete variable domain reads DTGVSQNPRHKITKRGQNVTFRCDPISEHNRLYWYRQTLGQGPEFLTYFQNEAQLEKSRLLSDRFSAERPKGSFSTLEIQRTEQGDSAMYLCASSLVDLGYGYTFGSGTRLTVV.

The chain employs TRBV30 and TRBJ2-1, with D perhaps matching TRBD2 (5 bases). CDR1 is GTSNPN and CDR2 is SVGIG in the germline V gene (reference sequence). The CDR3 is made up of 13 amino acids. V was clipped by 4 bases and J by 1 base, with 8 bases between them. The CDR3 sequence is CAWTGNSYNEQFF. The CDR3 DNA is TGTGCCTGGACGGGGAATTCCTACAATGAGCAGTTCTTC.

CDR3 amino acids: CASSSFTGGITEAFF. The DNA of the CDR3 is TGTGCCAGCAGCTCCTTTACGGGCGGCATCACTGAAGCTTTCTTT. This chain connects TRBV4-2 to TRBJ1-1; D unclear. Trimming took 5 bases from V and 4 from J, leaving 17 bases between them. This CDR3 spans 15 amino acids. Germline V lookup: CDR1 LGHNA, CDR2 YNFKEQ.

The chain employs TRBV18 and TRBJ1-4, with D hard to call. The CDR3 is made up of 14 amino acids. The germline CDR1 and CDR2 sequences are KGHSH and LQKENI. V was pared by 2 bases and J by 8 bases, with 12 bases between. The CDR3 region has the DNA TGTGCCAGCTCACCAATAGGCGATACGGAAAAACTGTTTTTT. Its translation: CASSPIGDTEKLFF.

This sequence joins TRBV7-9 and TRBJ2-1; D gene ambiguous. The germline V gene encodes CDR1 SEHNR and CDR2 FQNEAQ (reference sequence). Trimming pared 1 base from V and 10 bases from J, leaving 8 bases between. This CDR3 is 12 amino acids long. DNA for the CDR3: TGTGCCAGCAGCTTAGGGTGGACGGAGCAGTTCTTC. Its translation is CASSLGWTEQFF.

V gene TRBV4-1 combines with J gene TRBJ1-3; D is unclear. Germline V gene lookup returns CDR1 MGHRA and CDR2 YSYEKL. The V gene lost 2 bases and the J gene lost 0 bases, with 8 bases spanning the gap. This CDR3 has 15 amino acids. This CDR3 is CASSQRPISGNTIYF. The CDR3 DNA reads as TGCGCCAGCAGCCAAAGGCCTATCTCTGGAAACACCATATATTTT.

The J gene is TRBJ2-6, the V gene TRBV6-5; no reliable D call. Trimming cost V 7 bases and J 3 bases, with 10 bases left between them. Germline assignment: CDR1 MNHEY and CDR2 SVGAGI. CDR3 length: 14 residues. The CDR3 spells CASTEFDGANVLTF. The CDR3 bases are TGTGCCAGCACCGAATTCGATGGGGCCAACGTCCTGACTTTC.

The V call is TRBV5-5, the J call TRBJ1-5; 7 nucleotides align to TRBD1. The CDR3 runs 14 residues. Germline V gene data show CDR1 as SGHKS and CDR2 as YYEKEE (reference sequence). V trimming: 4 bases; J trimming: 11 bases; junction bases outside the gene matches: 12. Here the CDR3 reads CASSLDRASVAQHF. The CDR3 DNA is TGTGCCAGCAGCCTTGACAGGGCCTCCGTGGCCCAGCATTTT.

In this sample, this clone turned up once. The chain combines TRBV6-5 with TRBJ2-5; D is uncertain. The germline V and J ends were trimmed by 10 bases and 0 bases, with 15 bases remaining between them. Germline V CDR1 and CDR2: MNHEY, SVGAGI. CDR3 length equals 14 residues. CDR3 residues: CATLDLSYQETQYF. For the CDR3, the DNA is TGTGCCACCTTGGACCTTTCGTACCAAGAGACCCAGTACTTC.

This clone came up a few times. V is TRBV7-8 and J is TRBJ2-1, with D unresolved. In germline, CDR1 is SGHVS, CDR2 FQNEAQ. This CDR3 is 13 amino acids long. Deletions cut 2 bases from V and 5 bases from J, with 7 bases between. This CDR3 is CASSLYSDNEQFF. The CDR3 DNA is TGTGCCAGCAGCTTATACAGTGACAATGAGCAGTTCTTC.

This clone came up once. V usage is TRBV5-1 and J usage is TRBJ2-1; 11 nucleotides agree with TRBD1. The CDR3 is made up of 18 amino acids. CDR1 is SGHRS and CDR2 is YFSETQ in the germline V gene. V was clipped by 2 bases and J by 4 bases; unmatched bases: 11. CDR3 sequence (DNA): TGCGCCAGCAGCTTATTTCTAGGACAGGGGGCACGATACAATGAGCAGTTCTTC. Amino acids: CASSLFLGQGARYNEQFF. Filled out from reference TRBV5-1 and TRBJ2-1, the complete variable domain reads KAGVTQTPRYLIKTRGQQVTLSCSPISGHRSVSWYQQTPGQGLQFLFEYFSETQRNKGNFPGRFSGRQFSNSRSEMNVSTLELGDSALYLCASSLFLGQGARYNEQFFGPGTRLTVL.

V usage is TRBV5-1 and J usage is TRBJ2-6; D is possibly TRBD2 (5 bases). There are 14 residues in the CDR3. The V end lost 5 bases, the J end lost 11 bases, and 17 bases lay between the germline ends. Germline assignment: CDR1 SGHRS and CDR2 YFSETQ. The CDR3 bases are TGCGCCAGCAGGACTGTCGGACGGGGAGACGTCCTGACTTTC. Translation: CASRTVGRGDVLTF.

The V call is TRBV5-6, the J call TRBJ1-1; 9 nucleotides align to TRBD1. In germline, CDR1 is SGHDT, CDR2 YYEEEE. CDR3 length equals 15 residues. With 4 bases clipped from V and 1 base from J, the junction kept 5 bases outside the gene matches. The CDR3 nucleotides are TGTGCCAGCAGCCGCTTGGGACAGGGGAACACTGAAGCTTTCTTT. It yields the protein CASSRLGQGNTEAFF.

The chain combines TRBV7-9 with TRBJ2-3, with D unclear. The CDR3 is made up of 14 amino acids. Germline assignment: CDR1 SEHNR and CDR2 FQNEAQ (reference sequence). Trimming pared 3 bases from V and 3 bases from J, leaving 10 bases between. CDR3 protein: CASSFGRRTDTQYF. The CDR3 nucleotides are TGTGCCAGCAGCTTCGGGCGAAGGACAGATACGCAGTATTTT.

This chain joins TRBV5-6 and TRBJ2-7; TRBD2 is a possible D gene (5 bases). The V and J ends lost 1 base and 0 bases respectively, with 8 bases between them. This CDR3 contains 14 residues. Germline values: CDR1 SGHDT, CDR2 YYEEEE. In nucleotides, the CDR3 is TGTGCCAGCAGCTTGCTAGGGAGCTCCTACGAGCAGTACTTC. This translates into CASSLLGSSYEQYF.

The CDR3 sequence is CAWDTMQETQYF. The CDR3 DNA follows: TGTGCCTGGGACACTATGCAAGAGACCCAGTACTTC. The chain carries TRBV30 and TRBJ2-5; D ambiguous. This CDR3 comprises 12 residues. Germline V gene sequence: CDR1 GTSNPN, CDR2 SVGIG (reference sequence). V was pared by 5 bases and J by 2 bases, with 9 bases between.

This clone was counted a few times. V and J are TRBV7-2 and TRBJ2-6; D remains ambiguous. This CDR3 is 16 amino acids long. CDR1 is SGHTA and CDR2 is FQGNSA in the germline V gene. V was shortened by 0 bases and J by 2 bases, with 8 bases between the two germline ends. CDR3 sequence: CASSLARSTGANVLTF. CDR3 in DNA: TGTGCCAGCAGCTTAGCGCGGAGTACTGGGGCCAACGTCCTGACTTTC.

The rearrangement joins TRBV5-4 to TRBJ2-7; 7 bases are a match to TRBD1. CDR1 SGHNT and CDR2 YYREEE come from the germline V gene (reference sequence). V was clipped by 0 bases and J by 4 bases; unmatched bases: 4. The CDR3 has 14 amino acids. The DNA of the CDR3 is TGTGCCAGCAGCTTGGAAGGGGGCCGTTACGAGCAGTACTTC. Translating it yields CASSLEGGRYEQYF.

The J gene is TRBJ2-7, the V gene TRBV5-6, with D hard to call. CDR1 is SGHDT, CDR2 YYEEEE, per germline. V was cut by 4 bases and J by 1 base, with 6 bases left in between. CDR3 length: 12 residues. CDR3 nucleotide sequence: TGTGCCAGCAGCCTGAGGTCCTACGAGCAGTACTTC. Translating gives CASSLRSYEQYF. The full variable domain, in which reference TRBV5-6 and TRBJ2-7 provide the parts outside the CDR3, is DAGVTQSPTHLIKTRGQQVTLRCSPKSGHDTVSWYQQALGQGPQFIFQYYEEEERQRGNFPDRFSGHQFPNYSSELNVNALLLGDSALYLCASSLRSYEQYFGPGTRLTVT.

This clone has only a few counts. The chain couples TRBV29-1 to TRBJ2-1; no definite D call. Trimming took 5 bases from V and 6 from J, leaving 14 bases between them. The length of the CDR3 is 13 residues. Germline loops: CDR1 SQVTM, CDR2 ANQGSEA. Written as DNA, the CDR3 is TGCAGCGTTTCTTTCAGGTCCCCCAATGAGCAGTTCTTC. This sequence encodes CSVSFRSPNEQFF.

The chain uses TRBV5-1 and TRBJ1-1; D remains unclear. The CDR3 consists of 17 residues. Trimming pared 6 bases from V and 5 bases from J, leaving 26 bases between. The germline gives CDR1 SGHRS, CDR2 YFSETQ. Written as DNA, the CDR3 is TGCGCCAGCACCTCAACGGGGATACCGCCTTTTAGGACTGAAGCTTTCTTT. It translates to CASTSTGIPPFRTEAFF.

This chain links TRBV6-1 with TRBJ2-3; no firm D call. Trimming pared 4 bases from V and 3 bases from J, leaving 5 bases between. Germline CDR1 and CDR2: MNHNS and SASEGT. The CDR3 length is 12 residues. The CDR3 here is CASSVQTDTQYF. The CDR3 region has the DNA TGTGCCAGCAGTGTCCAAACAGATACGCAGTATTTT.

This clone is a singleton in its sample. The V gene is TRBV7-2, the J gene TRBJ2-7; 10 bases line up with TRBD2. Germline-derived CDR1 and CDR2 are SGHTA and FQGNSA. The CDR3 runs 16 residues. J was trimmed by 4 bases and V by 5 bases; bases with no gene match: 11. In nucleotides, the CDR3 is TGTGCCAGCAGCGCCCGAGGGACTAGCGTCGTATACGAGCAGTACTTC. It is translated as CASSARGTSVVYEQYF.

The J gene is TRBJ1-2, the V gene TRBV19; 7 bases map to TRBD1. Germline CDR1 is LNHDA and CDR2 is SQIVND (reference sequence). CDR3 length: 13 amino acids. After removal of 9 bases from V and 2 bases from J, the junction contained 6 bases not matched to a gene. In nucleotides, the CDR3 is TGTGCCAGCAGGACAGGCAGCAACTATGGCTACACCTTC. Protein sequence: CASRTGSNYGYTF.

The gene calls are TRBV9 and TRBJ1-2, with D possibly matching TRBD1 (5 bases). Germline V CDR1 and CDR2: SGDLS, YYNGEE. Trimming removed 0 bases from V and 3 bases from J, with 9 bases in between. The CDR3 loop spans 14 amino acids. The CDR3 region is CASSVVGADYGYTF. CDR3 sequence (DNA): TGTGCCAGCAGCGTAGTCGGGGCAGACTATGGCTACACCTTC.

The chain has TRBV14 and TRBJ2-3; possible D gene TRBD2, 5 bases. The CDR3 spans 16 residues. Germline CDR1 reads SGHDN; CDR2 reads FVKESK. V gave up 5 bases and J gave up 8 bases, with 23 bases separating them. CDR3 nucleotides: TGTGCCAGCAGCGTGGTCGGGGTACTGGGCTGGGGTACGCAGTATTTT. Residues: CASSVVGVLGWGTQYF. Variable domain in full (rest from reference TRBV14 and TRBJ2-3): EAGVTQFPSHSVIEKGQTVTLRCDPISGHDNLYWYRRVMGKEIKFLLHFVKESKQDESGMPNNRFLAERTGGTYSTLKVQPAELEDSGVYFCASSVVGVLGWGTQYFGPGTRLTVL.

The chain joins TRBV13 to TRBJ1-2; D is perhaps TRBD1 (6 bases). Trimming pared 4 bases from V and 2 bases from J, leaving 11 bases between. The CDR3 spans 14 residues. CDR1 and CDR2 from the germline V gene are PRHDT and FYEKMQ (reference sequence). The CDR3 reads CASSSRGANYGYTF. The CDR3 DNA reads as TGTGCCAGCAGCTCCAGGGGAGCCAACTATGGCTACACCTTC.

The chain uses TRBV2 and TRBJ2-7; D is possibly TRBD1 or TRBD2 (5 bases each). The CDR3 length is 14 residues. CDR1 SNHLY and CDR2 FYNNEI come from the germline V gene. V dropped 6 bases and J dropped 6 bases, with 18 bases sitting between them. DNA for the CDR3: TGTGCCAGCAGCTTCGGGGCATACAGTGCCGAGCAGTACTTC. It encodes CASSFGAYSAEQYF. The full variable domain, rest sourced from reference TRBV2 and TRBJ2-7, is EPEVTQTPSHQVTQMGQEVILRCVPISNHLYFYWYRQILGQKVEFLVSFYNNEISEKSEIFDDQFSVERPDGSNFTLKIRSTKLEDSAMYFCASSFGAYSAEQYFGPGTRLTVT.

This clone was detected a few times. The V gene is TRBV5-4, the J gene TRBJ2-2; D not resolved. V was trimmed by 4 bases and J by 2 bases, leaving 6 bases between them. The CDR3 contains 13 residues. The V gene's germline CDR1 is SGHNT and CDR2 YYREEE (reference sequence). CDR3 loop: CASSNFNTGELFF. The CDR3 coding sequence is TGTGCCAGCAGCAACTTCAACACCGGGGAGCTGTTTTTT.